Each of the 26 T cell receptor beta chains below was sequenced from the same sample in a study of T-cell reconstitution after alpha-beta-depleted transplantation in children. Preparation of the TCRbeta library involved a method that used unique molecular identifiers. TCRdb called the PCR reads again in MiXCR, with one record for every CDR3 protein. The sample records 700,000 to 950,000 distinct CDR3 sequences, approximately 15% being singletons. Sequenced here: PBMCs, mostly from graft donor cells, sampled 360 days after TCRalphabeta/CD19-depleted stem cell transplant. Every receptor here comes from a male patient between 10 and 17 years old who had a stem cell transplant for acute lymphoblastic leukemia, so the T cells may come from the graft donor.

There are a few counts of this clonotype. The V and J genes are TRBV5-1 and TRBJ2-7; maybe TRBD2 (5 bases). CDR1 SGHRS and CDR2 YFSETQ come from the germline V gene. Trimming took off 4 bases at V and 6 bases at J, with 26 bases between the two ends. There are 17 residues in the CDR3. The CDR3, as DNA: TGCGCCAGCAGCCGAGTTGGACTGCCCCGCAGGAGTAGCGAGCAGTACTTC. Amino acids: CASSRVGLPRRSSEQYF.

This clonotype has more than one count but fewer than ten. V and J are TRBV5-1 and TRBJ2-3; maybe TRBD2 (6 bases). The CDR3 runs 14 residues. Germline CDR1 and CDR2: SGHRS and YFSETQ. Trimming shortened V by 0 bases and J by 11 bases, and 16 bases separated the two germline ends. Here the CDR3 reads CASSLGGDSQMQYF. The CDR3 coding sequence is TGCGCCAGCAGCTTGGGCGGGGACTCCCAGATGCAGTATTTT.

This clonotype was picked up a small number of times. The chain uses TRBV5-1 and TRBJ2-5, with a weak D call TRBD2 (6 bases). The CDR3 loop spans 14 amino acids. Germline V gene data show CDR1 as SGHRS and CDR2 as YFSETQ. V lost 2 bases and J lost 3, with 11 bases in between. CDR3 nucleotides: TGCGCCAGCAGCTTACTAGCAAATGAAGAGACCCAGTACTTC. It codes for CASSLLANEETQYF.

The rearrangement links TRBV12-3 or TRBV12-4 to TRBJ1-1; 7 positions agree with TRBD1. V shed 4 bases and J 6 bases; nucleotides not matched to a gene: 8. The CDR3 runs 14 residues. CDR3 DNA sequence: TGTGCCAGCAGTTCTAGGACAGGCCAGCCTGAAGCTTTCTTT. Translation: CASSSRTGQPEAFF.

This clonotype showed up just a few times. This sequence joins TRBV5-6 and TRBJ2-3; D call uncertain. The CDR3 covers 14 residues. V lost 2 bases to trimming and J lost 2 bases, with 9 bases between them. The germline V gene has CDR1 SGHDT and CDR2 YYEEEE. The CDR3 here is CASSLPDYTDTQYF. In nucleotides, the CDR3 is TGTGCCAGCAGCTTACCGGATTACACAGATACGCAGTATTTT.

The chain combines TRBV7-7 with TRBJ2-3; D is undetermined. CDR1 is SSHAT, CDR2 FNYEAQ, per germline (reference sequence). This CDR3 has 13 residues. The germline V and J ends were trimmed by 5 bases and 5 bases, with 11 bases remaining between them. The CDR3 is CASSPGVEDTQYF. The CDR3 coding sequence is TGTGCCAGCAGCCCCGGTGTCGAAGATACGCAGTATTTT.

The chain recombines TRBV7-3 with TRBJ1-1; D not certain. Germline CDR1 SGHTA, CDR2 FQGTGA. V was trimmed by 0 bases and J by 4 bases, leaving 15 bases between them. CDR3 length: 16 residues. The CDR3, as DNA: TGTGCCAGCAGCTTAACAGCAGCCCCGACCGGCACTGAAGCTTTCTTT. Protein: CASSLTAAPTGTEAFF. Full variable domain (rest looked up from reference TRBV7-3 and TRBJ1-1): GAGVSQTPSNKVTEKGKYVELRCDPISGHTALYWYRQSLGQGPEFLIYFQGTGAADDSGLPNDRFFAVRPEGSVSTLKIQRTERGDSAVYLCASSLTAAPTGTEAFFGQGTRLTVV.

The chain recombines TRBV7-3 with TRBJ2-2; no definite D call. Trimming shortened V by 5 bases and J by 0 bases, and 16 bases separated the two germline ends. From germline, CDR1 is SGHTA and CDR2 FQGTGA. The CDR3 is made up of 17 amino acids. CDR3 residues: CASSRRSTLSNTGELFF. The CDR3, as DNA: TGTGCCAGCAGCCGACGAAGCACACTTTCGAACACCGGGGAGCTGTTTTTT. Using reference TRBV7-3 and TRBJ2-2 for the parts outside the CDR3, the full variable domain is GAGVSQTPSNKVTEKGKYVELRCDPISGHTALYWYRQSLGQGPEFLIYFQGTGAADDSGLPNDRFFAVRPEGSVSTLKIQRTERGDSAVYLCASSRRSTLSNTGELFFGEGSRLTVL.

In the case of this clonotype: One end of the junction does not line up with germline, which may come from a read error. This sequence joins TRBV3-1 and TRBJ1-1; D unresolved. Germline V gene data show CDR1 as LGHDT and CDR2 as YNNKEL (reference sequence). This CDR3 region has 15 residues. DNA of the CDR3: TGTGCCTGCAGCCAAGGAGCAGGCACGAACACTGAAGCTTTCTTT. Its protein is CACSQGAGTNTEAFF.

This clonotype has only a few counts. V usage is TRBV5-1 and J usage is TRBJ2-3; possibly TRBD1 or TRBD2 for D (5 bases each). V shed 5 bases and J shed 4 bases, with 14 bases lying between them. The CDR3 covers 14 residues. CDR1 SGHRS and CDR2 YFSETQ come from the germline V gene. CDR3 sequence reads: CASRGELEADTQYF. In DNA, the CDR3 is TGCGCCAGCAGAGGGGAACTAGAGGCAGATACGCAGTATTTT.

This clonotype was detected many times. This rearrangement joins TRBV20-1 to TRBJ2-7; possibly TRBD1 or TRBD2 for D (5 bases each). Germline V gene data show CDR1 as DFQATT and CDR2 as SNEGSKA (reference sequence). V lost 1 base and J lost 7, with 14 bases in between. The CDR3 extends over 13 amino acids. CDR3 protein: CSARGRGSREQYF. For the CDR3, the DNA is TGCAGTGCTAGAGGACGGGGCTCGAGGGAGCAGTACTTC.

This clonotype was picked up many times. For the CDR3, the DNA is TGCAGTGCTAGGGGTAGCGGGAGGGTTTATATCTACGAGCAGTACTTC. Translation: CSARGSGRVYIYEQYF. This sequence joins TRBV20-1 and TRBJ2-7; 11 bases match TRBD2. The CDR3 length is 16 residues. CDR1 and CDR2 from the germline V gene are DFQATT and SNEGSKA (reference sequence). V lost 3 bases to trimming and J lost 3 bases; unmatched junction nucleotides: 10.

The chain recombines TRBV4-1 with TRBJ1-5; no reliable D call. The CDR3 sequence is 15 residues long. Per germline, CDR1 MGHRA and CDR2 YSYEKL. V was trimmed by 1 base and J by 2 bases, leaving 9 bases between them. The CDR3 region is CASSQGGLGNQPQHF. The CDR3, as DNA: TGCGCCAGCAGCCAAGGGGGATTAGGCAATCAGCCCCAGCATTTT.

There are many counts of this clonotype. At one end, the junction sequence differs from germline, possibly due to a read error. The genes are TRBV6-5 and TRBJ2-1; TRBD2 matches 7 bases. The CDR3 has 15 amino acids. The germline V gene encodes CDR1 MNHEY and CDR2 SVGAGI. This CDR3 is CASSYSARGGLVKSF. The CDR3 DNA reads TGTGCCAGCAGTTACTCTGCTAGGGGAGGACTAGTAAAGTCCTTC.

V and J are TRBV12-3 or TRBV12-4 and TRBJ2-7; 8 bases line up with TRBD2. The length of the CDR3 is 15 residues. J was trimmed by 2 bases and V by 3 bases; bases with no gene match: 6. DNA for the CDR3: TGTGCCAGCAGTTTGACGGCGGGAGGAGCCTACGAGCAGTACTTC. Its translation is CASSLTAGGAYEQYF.

This clonotype has only a few counts. This rearrangement joins TRBV3-1 to TRBJ2-7; 14 nucleotides align to TRBD2. V trimming: 4 bases; J trimming: 6 bases; junction bases outside the gene matches: 2. There are 14 residues in the CDR3. Germline lookup yields CDR1 LGHDT and CDR2 YNNKEL (reference sequence). The CDR3 DNA follows: TGTGCCAGCAGCCCTGGGACTAGCGGGAGCGAGCAGTACTTC. As protein: CASSPGTSGSEQYF.

V is TRBV25-1 and J is TRBJ2-1; D is undetermined. Looked up from germline, CDR1 is MGHDK and CDR2 is SYGVNS. The CDR3 totals 11 residues. V lost 8 bases and J 13 bases, leaving 15 bases between the germline ends. The CDR3 DNA sequence: TGTGCCAGCGGCCGATTAAGGCGCCAGTTCTTC. Encoded protein: CASGRLRRQFF.

The chain has TRBV4-1 and TRBJ2-3; TRBD1 might be the D (5 bases). The germline V gene has CDR1 MGHRA and CDR2 YSYEKL. V lost 0 bases and J 0 bases, leaving 10 bases between the germline ends. The CDR3 is made up of 16 amino acids. Here the CDR3 DNA reads TGCGCCAGCAGCCAAGAAAAGGGGTTTAGCACAGATACGCAGTATTTT. This encodes CASSQEKGFSTDTQYF.

This clonotype was picked up many times. The V and J genes are TRBV29-1 and TRBJ2-2, with no clear D. Germline CDR1 SQVTM, CDR2 ANQGSEA. The CDR3 has 12 residues. The germline V and J ends were trimmed by 5 bases and 6 bases, with 10 bases remaining between them. The CDR3 DNA reads as TGCAGCGTTCGTGATGAGGCCGGGGAGCTGTTTTTT. As protein: CSVRDEAGELFF.

The rearrangement links TRBV4-1 to TRBJ2-1; 7 bases map to TRBD1. The germline V gene encodes CDR1 MGHRA and CDR2 YSYEKL. Germline trimming cut 2 bases from V and 0 bases from J; bases unmatched to any gene: 10. The CDR3 is made up of 18 amino acids. CDR3 bases: TGCGCCAGCAGCCAAACCCGCTGGACAGGCTTCTCCTACAATGAGCAGTTCTTC. Encoded protein: CASSQTRWTGFSYNEQFF.

Only a few counts were recorded for this clonotype. The chain links TRBV21-1 to TRBJ1-1; TRBD1 is taken as the D call from the table, unchecked against the DNA. TRBV21-1 is a pseudogene locus. The length of the CDR3 is 15 residues. The CDR3 DNA reads as TGTGCCAGCAGCAAAGTGAAGGGGGCGGATACTGAAGCTTTCTTT. The encoded protein is CASSKVKGADTEAFF.

The rearrangement links TRBV5-1 to TRBJ1-1; 7 bases align to TRBD1. V dropped 0 bases and J dropped 0; count of bases not matched to a gene: 5. CDR3 length: 16 residues. From germline, CDR1 is SGHRS and CDR2 YFSETQ. CDR3 nucleotide sequence: TGCGCCAGCAGCTTGGGTACTAGGGGGCTGAACACTGAAGCTTTCTTT. Residues: CASSLGTRGLNTEAFF. Full variable domain (rest looked up from reference TRBV5-1 and TRBJ1-1): KAGVTQTPRYLIKTRGQQVTLSCSPISGHRSVSWYQQTPGQGLQFLFEYFSETQRNKGNFPGRFSGRQFSNSRSEMNVSTLELGDSALYLCASSLGTRGLNTEAFFGQGTRLTVV.

This clonotype was observed a few times. The rearrangement joins TRBV7-3 to TRBJ1-1; no definite D call. CDR1 and CDR2 (germline): SGHTA, FQGTGA. The CDR3 spans 13 residues. Trimming shortened V by 4 bases and J by 1 base, and 7 bases separated the two germline ends. CDR3 sequence reads: CASSSQPNTEAFF. CDR3 nucleotides: TGTGCCAGCAGCTCACAGCCGAACACTGAAGCTTTCTTT.

The rearrangement joins TRBV5-1 to TRBJ2-6, with 10 positions matching TRBD2. Germline trimming cut 4 bases from V and 4 bases from J; bases unmatched to any gene: 8. CDR3 size: 17 residues. From germline, CDR1 is SGHRS and CDR2 YFSETQ. The CDR3 loop reads CASSPSGRDLGANVLTF. The DNA of the CDR3 is TGCGCCAGCAGCCCAAGCGGGAGGGATTTGGGGGCCAACGTCCTGACTTTC.

This clonotype was counted a few times. This rearrangement joins TRBV28 to TRBJ2-7, with 10 bases lining up with TRBD2. The junction had 4 bases not matched to a gene; V was cut back by 6 bases and J by 2 bases. CDR1 and CDR2 from the germline V gene are MDHEN and SYDVKM. The length of the CDR3 is 14 residues. The CDR3 DNA reads TGTGCCAGCAGGCTAGCGGGAGAGCCCTACGAGCAGTACTTC. Translation gives CASRLAGEPYEQYF.

This clonotype was counted ten times or more. The V and J genes are TRBV27 and TRBJ2-3, with a weak D call TRBD1 (5 bases). The germline V gene encodes CDR1 MNHEY and CDR2 SMNVEV (reference sequence). V lost 3 bases and J lost 4, with 17 bases in between. The CDR3 length is 16 residues. DNA of the CDR3: TGTGCCAGCAGTTTCTCGGCAGGGCCTCTCTCAGATACGCAGTATTTT. This encodes CASSFSAGPLSDTQYF.